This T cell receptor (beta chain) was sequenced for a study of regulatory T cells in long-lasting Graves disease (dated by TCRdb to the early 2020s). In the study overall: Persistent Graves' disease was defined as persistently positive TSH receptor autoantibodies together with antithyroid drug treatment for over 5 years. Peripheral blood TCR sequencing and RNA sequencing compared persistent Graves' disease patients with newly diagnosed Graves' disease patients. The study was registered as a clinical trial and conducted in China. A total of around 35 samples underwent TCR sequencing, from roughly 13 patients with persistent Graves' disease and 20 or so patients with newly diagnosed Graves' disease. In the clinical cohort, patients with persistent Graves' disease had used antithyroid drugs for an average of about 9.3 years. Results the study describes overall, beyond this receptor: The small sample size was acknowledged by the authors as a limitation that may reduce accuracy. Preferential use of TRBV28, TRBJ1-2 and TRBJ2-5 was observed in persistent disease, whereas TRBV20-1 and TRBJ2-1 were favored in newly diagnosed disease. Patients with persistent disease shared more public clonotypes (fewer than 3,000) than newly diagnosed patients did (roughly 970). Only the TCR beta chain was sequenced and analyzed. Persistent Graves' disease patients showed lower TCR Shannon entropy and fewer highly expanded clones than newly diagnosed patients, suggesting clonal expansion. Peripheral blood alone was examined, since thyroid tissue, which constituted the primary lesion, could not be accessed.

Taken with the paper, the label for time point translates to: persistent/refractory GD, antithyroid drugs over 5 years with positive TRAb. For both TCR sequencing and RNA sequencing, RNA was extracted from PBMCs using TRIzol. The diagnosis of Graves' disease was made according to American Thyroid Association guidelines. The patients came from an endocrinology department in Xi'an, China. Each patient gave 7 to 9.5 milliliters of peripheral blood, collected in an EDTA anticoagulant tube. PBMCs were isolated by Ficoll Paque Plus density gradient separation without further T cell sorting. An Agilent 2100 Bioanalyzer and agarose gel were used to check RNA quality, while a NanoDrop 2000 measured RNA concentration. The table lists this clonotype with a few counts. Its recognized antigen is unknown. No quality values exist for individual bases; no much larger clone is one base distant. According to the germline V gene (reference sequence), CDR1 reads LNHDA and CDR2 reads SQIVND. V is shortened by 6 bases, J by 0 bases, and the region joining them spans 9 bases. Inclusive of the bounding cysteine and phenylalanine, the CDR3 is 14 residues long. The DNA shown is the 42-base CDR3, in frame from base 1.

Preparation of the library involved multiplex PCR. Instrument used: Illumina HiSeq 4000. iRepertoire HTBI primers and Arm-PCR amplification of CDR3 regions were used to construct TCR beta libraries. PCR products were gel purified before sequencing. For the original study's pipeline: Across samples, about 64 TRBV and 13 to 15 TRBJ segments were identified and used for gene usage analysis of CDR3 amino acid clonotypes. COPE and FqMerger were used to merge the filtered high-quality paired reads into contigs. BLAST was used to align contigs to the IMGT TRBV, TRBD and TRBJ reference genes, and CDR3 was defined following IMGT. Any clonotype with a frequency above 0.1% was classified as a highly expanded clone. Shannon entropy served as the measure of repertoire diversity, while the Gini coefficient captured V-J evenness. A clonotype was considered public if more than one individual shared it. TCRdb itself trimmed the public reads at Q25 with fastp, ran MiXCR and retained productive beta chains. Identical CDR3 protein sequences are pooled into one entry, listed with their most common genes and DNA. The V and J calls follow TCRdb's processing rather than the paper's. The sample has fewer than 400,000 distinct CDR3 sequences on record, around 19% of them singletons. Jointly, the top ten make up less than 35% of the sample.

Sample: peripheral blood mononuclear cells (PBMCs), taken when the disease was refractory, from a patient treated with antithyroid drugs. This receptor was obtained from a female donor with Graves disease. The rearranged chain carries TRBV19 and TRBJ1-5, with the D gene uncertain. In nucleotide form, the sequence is TGTGCCAGTAGCTTGAAGGCTAGCAATCAGCCCCAGCATTTT. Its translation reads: CASSLKASNQPQHF.